A selection of T cell receptor beta chains follows, all from one sample in a study of blood T cell repertoires in COVID-19. Data came from immunoSEQ multiplex PCR; TCRdb stores just in-frame clones and leaves some out. The data contain about 140,000 clones, over 80% of them singletons. Source material: peripheral blood. The receptor set was obtained from an elderly woman with acute or convalescent COVID-19. Each CDR3 is given with its conserved first and last residue. D genes are given only for firm matches. Where a row states a size, it is once, few, many or the class of an expanded clone; other rows omit it.

.	TRBV11-2	TRBJ1-4	.	TGTGCCAGCAGCTTAGGAGGAACAACTAATGAAAAACTGTTTTTT	CASSLGGTTNEKLFF
.	TRBV5-4	TRBJ2-7	TRBD1	TGTGCCAGCAGCCTGACAGGGCGCGAGCAGTACTTC	CASSLTGREQYF
once	TRBV3-1/TRBV3-2	TRBJ2-1	.	TGTGCCAGCAGCCAAGTTACTGGGCCCGGTGGGCAGTTCTTC	CASSQVTGPGGQFF
.	TRBV2	TRBJ1-2	.	TGTGCCAGCAGTGTTAGTCCCAACTATGGCTACACCTTC	CASSVSPNYGYTF
.	TRBV6-1	TRBJ1-1	.	TGTGCCAGCAGTGAAACCCCAACTTTGAACACTGAAGCTTTCTTT	CASSETPTLNTEAFF
.	TRBV18	TRBJ2-1	TRBD1	TGTGCCAGCTCCCTTAGGACAGGGGGCCGATTTTGGAATGAGCAGTTCTTC	CASSLRTGGRFWNEQFF
.	TRBV19	TRBJ1-5	.	TGTGCCAGTAGTATAAGGGGGAAGGGAGATCAGCCCCAGCATTTT	CASSIRGKGDQPQHF
once	TRBV3-1/TRBV3-2	TRBJ1-2	.	TGTGCCAGCAGCCATGGCAGGGGCTATGGCTACACCTTC	CASSHGRGYGYTF
.	TRBV4-1	TRBJ2-3	.	TGCGCCAGCAGCCTCAGTGTTCCCGATACGCAGTATTTT	CASSLSVPDTQYF
.	TRBV7-3	TRBJ1-3	TRBD1	TGTGCCAGCAGCCTCACAGGGGGTGGAAACACCATATATTTT	CASSLTGGGNTIYF
.	TRBV2	TRBJ1-6	TRBD1	TGTGCCAGCAGCCTTGCACAGGGGACCAATTCACCCCTCCACTTT	CASSLAQGTNSPLHF
.	TRBV6-4	TRBJ1-6	.	TGTGCCAGCACCGTAAATTCACCCCTCCACTTT	CASTVNSPLHF
.	TRBV5-1	TRBJ2-7	.	TGCGCCAGCAGCACTACAGGGAGTCCCTACGAGCAGTACTTC	CASSTTGSPYEQYF
.	TRBV7-9	TRBJ2-5	TRBD1	TGTGCCAGCACCGTTGGGACAGCCAAAGAAGAGACCCAGTACTTC	CASTVGTAKEETQYF
once	TRBV27	TRBJ2-1	TRBD1	TGTGCCAGCAGTACCCGACAGGGGGGAACCTACAATGAGCAGTTCTTC	CASSTRQGGTYNEQFF
.	TRBV6-5	TRBJ1-6	TRBD1	TGTGCCAGTAGACAGGGAAATTCACCCCTCCACTTT	CASRQGNSPLHF
.	TRBV30	TRBJ1-2	.	TGTGCCTGGGCCTTGCCGGGGTTTAACTATGGCTACACCTTC	CAWALPGFNYGYTF
.	TRBV7-9	TRBJ1-1	TRBD1	TGTGCCAGCAGCCTCGGACAGGGCAATGGGAACACTGAAGCTTTCTTT	CASSLGQGNGNTEAFF
once	TRBV5-1	TRBJ1-2	TRBD1	TGCGCCAGCAGCCCGGGGACAGGGGTCTATGGCTACACCTTC	CASSPGTGVYGYTF
.	TRBV5-6	TRBJ1-5	TRBD1	TGTGCCAGCAGCATGTTACAGGGGGGCGGCAATCAGCCCCAGCATTTT	CASSMLQGGGNQPQHF
.	TRBV2	TRBJ2-4	.	TGTGCCAGCAGCGGACAGTTAGGAGCCAAAAACATTCAGTACTTC	CASSGQLGAKNIQYF
.	TRBV7-8	TRBJ2-5	.	TGTGCCAGCAGCTTGGGGGGTGGGGAGACCCAGTACTTC	CASSLGGGETQYF
.	TRBV6-5	TRBJ1-1	TRBD1	TGTGCCAGCAGTCCCCGGACAGGGCGCACTGAAGCTTTCTTT	CASSPRTGRTEAFF
.	TRBV30	TRBJ1-1	TRBD1	TGTGCCTGGAAGCAGGGGGACGAAGCTTTCTTT	CAWKQGDEAFF
.	TRBV6-1	TRBJ1-2	.	TGTGCCAGCAGTGATGCAGGCTCAAACTATGGCTACACCTTC	CASSDAGSNYGYTF
.	TRBV4-2	TRBJ2-1	TRBD2	TGTGCCAGCAGCCAACGGGGACTAGCGAGTGAGCAGTTCTTC	CASSQRGLASEQFF
.	TRBV9	TRBJ2-4	.	TGTGCCAGCAGCACAGGCCCTAGGGCCGGAGCCAAAAACATTCAGTACTTC	CASSTGPRAGAKNIQYF
.	TRBV5-6	TRBJ2-2	.	TGTGCCAGCAGCCGGACAGTTGGTGGGGAGCTGTTTTTT	CASSRTVGGELFF
.	TRBV13	TRBJ2-1	TRBD2	TGTGCCAGCAGCTTATACGGGACTAGCTACAATGAGCAGTTCTTC	CASSLYGTSYNEQFF
.	TRBV5-4	TRBJ1-2	.	TGTGCCAGCAGCTCTTACTTGACAGGTGCAACCTATGGCTACACCTTC	CASSSYLTGATYGYTF
.	TRBV18	TRBJ2-1	TRBD1	TGTGCCAGCTCACCTGGGACAGGCTCCTACAATGAGCAGTTCTTC	CASSPGTGSYNEQFF
.	TRBV5-8	TRBJ1-4	.	TGTGCCAGCAGCCGAGAGGGCAGGGGCAAAGAAAAACTGTTTTTT	CASSREGRGKEKLFF
.	TRBV7-2	TRBJ1-1	TRBD1	TGTGCCAGCAGCTACGGAGGGACAGGGAATACTGAAGCTTTCTTT	CASSYGGTGNTEAFF
.	TRBV6-2/TRBV6-3	TRBJ1-2	TRBD1	TGTGCCAGCAGTGCGACAGGGCCTAGAGGCTACACCTTC	CASSATGPRGYTF
few	TRBV6-6	TRBJ1-2	.	TGTGCCAGCAGCCAACCGGGCGGGGGGGATTCCTATGGCTACACCTTC	CASSQPGGGDSYGYTF
.	TRBV5-1	TRBJ1-6	TRBD1	TGCGCCAGCTCCCGACAGGGAGAGGATTCACCCCTCCACTTT	CASSRQGEDSPLHF
few	TRBV13	TRBJ1-1	.	TGTGCCAGCAGATCCGGGACACTGAACACTGAAGCTTTCTTT	CASRSGTLNTEAFF
.	TRBV7-9	TRBJ1-1	.	TGTGCCAGCAGCTTAGGAGTCATCAAGAGCACTGAAGCTTTCTTT	CASSLGVIKSTEAFF
.	TRBV3-1/TRBV3-2	TRBJ1-3	TRBD1	TGTGCCACCGGAGGGGGACAGGGCCCTCGAAACACCATATATTTT	CATGGGQGPRNTIYF
.	TRBV5-4	TRBJ2-3	.	TGTGCCAGCAGACCTCGGGGAACAGATACGCAGTATTTT	CASRPRGTDTQYF
.	TRBV19	TRBJ1-2	.	TGTGCCAGTAGTATAGTACGGGGGGCCGACTATGGCTACACCTTC	CASSIVRGADYGYTF
.	TRBV6-1	TRBJ2-7	.	TGTGCCAGCAGTGAAGCGCTTCTTTGGCGGGCGGCCTACGAGCAGTACTTC	CASSEALLWRAAYEQYF
.	TRBV4-1	TRBJ2-5	TRBD2	TGCGCCAGCAGCCAACTAGCGGGGGGCCGGACCCAGTACTTC	CASSQLAGGRTQYF
.	TRBV19	TRBJ2-1	.	TGTGCCAGTAGTGCCTCCCAGGGGCGCTCCTACAATGAGCAGTTCTTC	CASSASQGRSYNEQFF
.	TRBV5-1	TRBJ2-6	.	TGCGCCAGCAGCTTGGACAACTCTGGGGCCAACGTCCTGACTTTC	CASSLDNSGANVLTF
.	TRBV5-6	TRBJ1-1	.	TGTGCCAGCAGCCCCCTTGAGGTACAGGGTTCGGGCACTGAAGCTTTCTTT	CASSPLEVQGSGTEAFF
.	TRBV13	TRBJ1-3	TRBD1	TGTGCCAGCAGCTTAGGCCGGGACAGGGCGGTAGACACCATATATTTT	CASSLGRDRAVDTIYF
.	TRBV27	TRBJ1-5	.	TGTGCCAGCAGTGGGGAGAATAGCAATCAGCCCCAGCATTTT	CASSGENSNQPQHF
.	TRBV19	TRBJ2-3	TRBD2	TGTGCCAGTAGTAGCCTAGCGGGGGGGCTGAGCACAGATACGCAGTATTTT	CASSSLAGGLSTDTQYF
once	TRBV7-2	TRBJ1-1	TRBD1	TGTGCCAGCAGCTTCGGACCGACAGGGGTGAACACTGAAGCTTTCTTT	CASSFGPTGVNTEAFF